This entry lists 15 T cell receptor beta chains sequenced from one sample in a study of blood T cell repertoires in COVID-19. The assay was immunoSEQ multiplex PCR, and TCRdb's table has in-frame clones only and misses some. The table lists 150,000 to 200,000 clones, approximately 86% of them singletons. Sequenced material: peripheral blood. These receptors were taken from a man of 80 years or more with COVID-19, enrolled during active disease.

This clone was detected once. The rearrangement links TRBV2 to TRBJ2-5; D gene unclear. Germline V gene sequence: CDR1 SNHLY, CDR2 FYNNEI. There are 14 residues in the CDR3. V dropped 4 bases and J dropped 0 bases, with 9 bases sitting between them. The CDR3 bases are TGTGCCAGCAGTGGTGCAGAATACCAAGAGACCCAGTACTTC. It specifies CASSGAEYQETQYF.

This clone was detected only once. The V gene is TRBV7-8, the J gene TRBJ1-3; TRBD1 might be the D (6 bases). V shed 5 bases and J shed 2 bases, with 22 bases lying between them. Germline lookup yields CDR1 SGHVS and CDR2 FQNEAQ. This CDR3 spans 18 amino acids. The chain's CDR3 is CASSLGILRGLPGNTIYF. CDR3 in DNA: TGTGCCAGCAGCCTTGGGATACTCAGGGGATTGCCTGGAAACACCATATATTTT.

The chain links TRBV11-3 to TRBJ1-2, with a weak D call TRBD1 (6 bases). Germline values: CDR1 SGHNT, CDR2 YENEEA. The CDR3 runs to 13 residues. V lost 5 bases and J lost 6, with 13 bases in between. CDR3 residues: CASSKLQGDGYTF. CDR3 DNA sequence: TGTGCCAGCAGCAAACTACAGGGAGATGGCTACACCTTC.

The rearrangement links TRBV21-1 to TRBJ1-1. TRBV21-1 is tagged as a pseudogene. CDR3 size: 18 residues. The CDR3 region is CASSSRWGECLGNTEAFF. The CDR3 DNA is TGTGCCAGCAGCTCCCGTTGGGGGGAGTGCTTAGGGAACACTGAAGCTTTCTTT.

The rearrangement links TRBV24-1 to TRBJ2-1, with a tentative D call TRBD2 (6 bases). From germline, CDR1 is KGHDR and CDR2 SFDVKD. V lost 5 bases, J lost 5 bases, and 12 bases lay in between. The CDR3 runs 14 residues. CDR3 region: CATSVGTVDNEQFF. For the CDR3, the DNA is TGTGCCACCAGTGTCGGGACTGTTGACAATGAGCAGTTCTTC.

This clone has only one observation. The CDR3 is CASTYLAGGDIEQYF. As DNA, the CDR3 is TGTGCCAGCACTTACCTGGCCGGTGGTGACATTGAGCAGTACTTC. The V and J genes are TRBV2 and TRBJ2-7; D not certain. V was cut by 7 bases and J by 7 bases, with 23 bases left in between. The CDR3 consists of 15 residues. Per germline, CDR1 SNHLY and CDR2 FYNNEI.

The rearrangement links TRBV18 to TRBJ2-5; D ambiguous. The germline gives CDR1 KGHSH, CDR2 LQKENI. Deletions cut 6 bases from V and 2 bases from J, with 10 bases between. The CDR3 runs to 13 residues. The CDR3 is CASSPEIQETQYF. CDR3 coding DNA: TGTGCCAGCTCCCCAGAGATACAAGAGACCCAGTACTTC.

V usage is TRBV2 and J usage is TRBJ1-6; D call uncertain. Germline V gene lookup returns CDR1 SNHLY and CDR2 FYNNEI. CDR3 length: 14 residues. Trimming left V 8 bases short and J 6 bases short, with 14 bases between. CDR3: CASRPRPGNSPLHF. The CDR3 nucleotides read TGTGCCAGCCGCCCTAGGCCCGGTAATTCACCCCTCCACTTT.

The rearrangement links TRBV6-1 to TRBJ2-7, with TRBD2 matching over 9 bases. The CDR3 consists of 15 residues. Germline V lookup: CDR1 MNHNS, CDR2 SASEGT. V dropped 3 bases and J dropped 0; count of bases not matched to a gene: 3. CDR3 protein: CASSETSGSSYEQYF. CDR3 nucleotide sequence: TGTGCCAGCAGTGAGACTAGCGGAAGCTCCTACGAGCAGTACTTC.

V gene TRBV7-2 combines with J gene TRBJ2-3, with 13 nucleotides matching TRBD2. The CDR3 length is 17 residues. V was pared by 5 bases and J by 3 bases, with 8 bases of the junction left unmatched. Germline V gene data show CDR1 as SGHTA and CDR2 as FQGNSA. The CDR3 nucleotides are TGTGCCAGCAGCCAAACTAGCGGGGGGGCCGGAACAGATACGCAGTATTTT. Protein: CASSQTSGGAGTDTQYF.

DNA for the CDR3: TGTGCCAGCAGCCAGAGGGACAGGGGGACAACTAATGAAAAACTGTTTTTT. Protein: CASSQRDRGTTNEKLFF. J is TRBJ1-4 and V is TRBV13; 11 bases align to TRBD1. The germline V gene encodes CDR1 PRHDT and CDR2 FYEKMQ (reference sequence). The CDR3 totals 17 residues. V lost 5 bases to trimming and J lost 0 bases; unmatched junction nucleotides: 5.

The gene calls are TRBV5-4 and TRBJ1-1; 10 nucleotides match TRBD1. Germline assignment: CDR1 SGHNT and CDR2 YYREEE (reference sequence). With 5 bases clipped from V and 3 bases from J, the junction kept 4 bases outside the gene matches. This CDR3 has 14 residues. The CDR3 region is CASSPDRGHTEAFF. CDR3 DNA: TGTGCCAGCAGTCCCGACAGGGGGCACACTGAAGCTTTCTTT.

This rearrangement joins TRBV11-2 to TRBJ2-5; TRBD2 matches 12 bases. The CDR3 extends over 14 amino acids. Germline CDR1 is SGHAT and CDR2 is FQNNGV. V shed 6 bases, J shed 4 bases, and the junction held 3 bases outside the gene matches. The CDR3, as DNA: TGTGCCAGCAGACTAGCGGGGGGAAGAGAGACCCAGTACTTC. It specifies CASRLAGGRETQYF.

This clone was picked up one time. The V and J genes are TRBV5-6 and TRBJ2-1; 7 bases map to TRBD1. The CDR3 loop spans 14 amino acids. Trimming cost V 2 bases and J 7 bases; bases outside gene matches: 6. Germline V CDR1 and CDR2: SGHDT, YYEEEE. The CDR3 nucleotides read TGTGCCAGCAGCTTCAGACAGGGATGGAATGAGCAGTTCTTC. Translating gives CASSFRQGWNEQFF. Looking up the rest from reference TRBV5-6 and TRBJ2-1 gives the full variable domain: DAGVTQSPTHLIKTRGQQVTLRCSPKSGHDTVSWYQQALGQGPQFIFQYYEEEERQRGNFPDRFSGHQFPNYSSELNVNALLLGDSALYLCASSFRQGWNEQFFGPGTRLTVL.

V and J are TRBV25-1 and TRBJ1-4; D gene uncertain. CDR1 MGHDK and CDR2 SYGVNS come from the germline V gene. Trimming took 3 bases from V and 0 from J, leaving 11 bases between them. The CDR3 length is 16 residues. This CDR3 reads CASSDLYGATNEKLFF. CDR3 coding DNA: TGTGCCAGCAGTGACCTATACGGTGCAACTAATGAAAAACTGTTTTTT.